This TCR beta chain was profiled in a study of blood T cells in healthy people across ages. A second PCR, run for roughly 6 to 11 cycles, used a sample-barcoded 5' primer plus a J-beta primer mix. A template-switch adaptor that had 12 random nucleotides put a tag on each cDNA molecule. Via MiXCR, TCRdb re-called the 5' RACE reads, giving one row per CDR3 protein. The sample lists approximately 820,000 distinct CDR3 sequences; 44% were seen once. Unmatched junction bases numbered 1, after V lost 2 bases and J lost 4 bases. The germline CDR1 and CDR2 sequences are DFQATT and SNEGSKA (reference sequence). CDR3 length equals 14 residues. This clonotype showed up just a few times. Its antigen is currently unknown. Study results and limitations: The study could not conclusively compare naive and antigen-experienced cells, given its unsorted PBMCs. While age rose, TCR beta diversity per million T cells dropped in a roughly linear way.

The chain joins TRBV20-1 to TRBJ2-1; 11 bases align to TRBD2. Sequencing was done on a sample of blood. The TCR sequence derives from a man aged 55 to 69 in good health. The CDR3 DNA reads as TGCAGTGCTAGACCTAGCGGGGGGTACAATGAGCAGTTCTTC. Protein product: CSARPSGGYNEQFF.